One and the same sample provided the 31 T cell receptor beta chains below, sequenced in a study of blood T cell repertoires in COVID-19. TCRdb's table, derived via immunoSEQ multiplex PCR, lists solely in-frame clones and lacks some. The table lists more than 85,000 clones, just under 90% of them singletons. The specimen was peripheral blood. The receptors come from a human donor in a cohort sampled during active COVID-19.

The rearrangement links TRBV4-3 to TRBJ2-1; 12 bases align to TRBD2. Germline-derived CDR1 and CDR2 are LGHNA and YSLEER. The V and J ends lost 1 base and 1 base, in that order; junction bases with no gene match: 11. CDR3 length equals 20 residues. The CDR3: CASSQGTGTSGSLSYNEQFF. CDR3 nucleotide sequence: TGCGCCAGCAGCCAAGGGACCGGGACTAGCGGGTCCCTTTCCTACAATGAGCAGTTCTTC.

This chain links TRBV13 with TRBJ2-3; tentatively, D is TRBD2 (7 bases). Trimming pared 5 bases from V and 3 bases from J, leaving 15 bases between. The germline V gene has CDR1 PRHDT and CDR2 FYEKMQ (reference sequence). This CDR3 has 15 amino acids. CDR3 in amino acids: CASSPAGRGTDTQYF. The CDR3 DNA reads as TGTGCCAGCAGCCCGGCGGGGAGGGGGACAGATACGCAGTATTTT.

The chain employs TRBV9 and TRBJ2-2; TRBD2 is a possible D gene (6 bases). Per germline, CDR1 SGDLS and CDR2 YYNGEE. Trimming left V 0 bases short and J 2 bases short, with 8 bases between. The CDR3 loop spans 15 amino acids. CDR3 nucleotides: TGTGCCAGCAGCGTAGGAGGGACTAACACCGGGGAGCTGTTTTTT. This translates into CASSVGGTNTGELFF.

This rearrangement joins TRBV24-1 to TRBJ1-2, with D hard to call. V dropped 9 bases and J dropped 8 bases, with 12 bases sitting between them. Germline-derived CDR1 and CDR2 are KGHDR and SFDVKD. The CDR3 totals 11 residues. The CDR3: CATAAREGYTF. The CDR3 DNA follows: TGTGCCACCGCTGCGAGGGAAGGCTACACCTTC.

This clone is a singleton in its sample. The chain has TRBV3-1 (or the pseudogene TRBV3-2) and TRBJ1-2; TRBD1 is a possible D gene (5 bases). The ends were cut back, 3 bases at V and 6 bases at J, with 11 bases in the middle. The CDR3 runs to 13 residues. Per the germline V gene, CDR1 is LGHDT and CDR2 is YNNKEL (reference sequence). Written as DNA, the CDR3 is TGTGCCAGCAGCCAGGTTAGGACAAATGGCTACACCTTC. This gives the protein CASSQVRTNGYTF.

This chain joins TRBV10-3 and TRBJ1-2, with TRBD1 as a possible D gene (6 bases). V shed 5 bases and J shed 6 bases, with 16 bases lying between them. This CDR3 contains 14 residues. Germline CDR1 reads ENHRY; CDR2 reads SYGVKD. Written as DNA, the CDR3 is TGTGCCATCAGTAAACAGGGATTACAGGATGGCTACACCTTC. This translates into CAISKQGLQDGYTF.

The chain links TRBV20-1 to TRBJ1-5, with D possibly being TRBD1 (5 bases). This CDR3 is built from 15 residues. V lost 3 bases and J lost 6, with 18 bases in between. Germline CDR1 is DFQATT and CDR2 is SNEGSKA (reference sequence). DNA for the CDR3: TGCAGTGCTAGTATCGGGGGGTCTCCTTCTCAGCCCCAGCATTTT. This gives the protein CSASIGGSPSQPQHF.

The chain links TRBV15 to TRBJ1-2, with D uncertain. V was shortened by 7 bases and J by 3 bases, with 15 bases between the two germline ends. The CDR3 spans 14 residues. The germline V gene encodes CDR1 LNHNV and CDR2 YYDKDF (reference sequence). CDR3 sequence: CATTPHRTDYGYTF. The CDR3 DNA reads as TGTGCCACCACCCCCCACAGAACGGACTATGGCTACACCTTC. The full variable domain, completed using reference TRBV15 and TRBJ1-2, is DAMVIQNPRYQVTQFGKPVTLSCSQTLNHNVMYWYQQKSSQAPKLLFHYYDKDFNNEADTPDNFQSRRPNTSFCFLDIRSPGLGDTAMYLCATTPHRTDYGYTFGSGTRLTVV.

V is TRBV20-1 and J is TRBJ2-3, with D perhaps TRBD2 (5 bases). The CDR3 has 11 amino acids. CDR1 is DFQATT, CDR2 SNEGSKA, per germline (reference sequence). Trimming removed 5 bases from V and 4 bases from J, with 7 bases in between. CDR3: CSAGLADTQYF. For the CDR3, the DNA is TGCAGTGCTGGACTCGCAGATACGCAGTATTTT.

The V and J genes are TRBV15 and TRBJ1-6; weak D call: TRBD1 (5 bases). CDR1 and CDR2 (germline): LNHNV, YYDKDF (reference sequence). The CDR3 consists of 16 residues. V was clipped by 1 base and J by 1 base, with 8 bases between them. The CDR3 is CATSRGRASYNSPLHF. The CDR3 DNA follows: TGTGCCACCAGCAGAGGCAGGGCATCCTATAATTCACCCCTCCACTTT.

This chain joins TRBV27 and TRBJ2-5, with TRBD2 matching over 11 bases. The CDR3 extends over 16 amino acids. Germline V gene lookup returns CDR1 MNHEY and CDR2 SMNVEV (reference sequence). The junction had 10 bases not matched to a gene; V was cut back by 6 bases and J by 4 bases. CDR3 coding DNA: TGTGCCAGCAGCTATTATGCCACTAGCGGGAGAGAGACCCAGTACTTC. Its translation: CASSYYATSGRETQYF.

The chain uses TRBV7-6 and TRBJ2-1; 8 bases align to TRBD1. Germline trimming cut 5 bases from V and 6 bases from J; bases unmatched to any gene: 3. Germline V gives CDR1 SGHVS, CDR2 FNYEAQ. The CDR3 spans 13 residues. The CDR3 bases are TGTGCCAGCAGCCCTACAGGGGGCAATGAGCAGTTCTTC. Translation gives CASSPTGGNEQFF.

The chain carries TRBV3-1 (or the pseudogene TRBV3-2) and TRBJ2-5; no reliable D call. Germline lookup yields CDR1 LGHDT and CDR2 YNNKEL (reference sequence). CDR3 length: 14 amino acids. The germline V and J ends were trimmed by 4 bases and 0 bases, with 9 bases remaining between them. The CDR3 here is CASSRAQNQETQYF. In DNA, the CDR3 is TGTGCCAGCAGCCGGGCGCAAAACCAAGAGACCCAGTACTTC.

This clone was seen only once. The rearrangement uses TRBV28 and TRBJ1-2; weak D call: TRBD1 (6 bases). V lost 1 base and J lost 1, with 22 bases in between. This CDR3 spans 19 amino acids. In germline, CDR1 is MDHEN, CDR2 SYDVKM. The CDR3 DNA reads as TGTGCCAGCAGTTTATTTCGGGCAAGGGGGTATATTAATAACTATGGCTACACCTTC. This encodes CASSLFRARGYINNYGYTF.

In its sample, this clone was seen once. The gene calls are TRBV5-6 and TRBJ2-4; TRBD1 aligns across 12 bases. The V gene's germline CDR1 is SGHDT and CDR2 YYEEEE. The V and J ends lost 4 bases and 2 bases, in that order; junction bases with no gene match: 10. The CDR3 length is 18 residues. CDR3 DNA sequence: TGTGCCAGCAGCCCTCTCGGCGGGACAGGGGGCTCCAAAAACATTCAGTACTTC. Its translation: CASSPLGGTGGSKNIQYF.

This clone was recorded only once. V and J are TRBV5-6 and TRBJ1-2; TRBD1 agrees at 7 bases. The V segment lost 4 bases and the J segment 4 bases; nucleotides outside the gene matches: 10. The CDR3 covers 15 residues. Germline V gene lookup returns CDR1 SGHDT and CDR2 YYEEEE. CDR3 protein: CASSRQPGTAYGYTF. The CDR3 nucleotides read TGTGCCAGCAGCCGACAGCCCGGGACAGCCTATGGCTACACCTTC.

The chain recombines TRBV6-5 with TRBJ2-7; 7 bases map to TRBD1. V shed 10 bases, J shed 4 bases, and the junction held 16 bases outside the gene matches. This CDR3 is 15 amino acids long. Germline CDR1 reads MNHEY; CDR2 reads SVGAGI. CDR3 in DNA: TGTGCCAAGCCGAGAGAGACAGGGCTTGATTACGAGCAGTACTTC. Its protein product is CAKPRETGLDYEQYF.

The table lists this clone with a count of one. The V call is TRBV18, the J call TRBJ2-3; possible D gene TRBD1, 5 bases. With 0 bases removed from V and 6 bases from J, the gap between germline ends came to 16 bases. This CDR3 comprises 16 residues. CDR1 and CDR2 from the germline V gene are KGHSH and LQKENI. CDR3 residues: CASSPPNGARVDTQYF. In DNA form, the CDR3 reads TGTGCCAGCTCACCACCGAATGGGGCCCGCGTGGATACGCAGTATTTT.

V and J are TRBV19 and TRBJ1-6, with D possibly being TRBD1 (6 bases). The CDR3 covers 14 residues. V lost 6 bases and J lost 9, with 15 bases in between. CDR1 LNHDA and CDR2 SQIVND come from the germline V gene (reference sequence). The DNA for the CDR3 is TGTGCCAGTAGCGTGGAGGAAGGGGGTTCACCCCTCCACTTT. Its translation: CASSVEEGGSPLHF.

V is TRBV7-9 and J is TRBJ1-6, with D perhaps TRBD1 (5 bases). Germline V gene sequence: CDR1 SEHNR, CDR2 FQNEAQ (reference sequence). Trimming took 4 bases from V and 6 from J, leaving 13 bases between them. CDR3 length: 15 amino acids. The CDR3 loop reads CASSSQTASNSPLHF. CDR3 sequence (DNA): TGTGCCAGCAGCTCCCAGACAGCGAGTAATTCACCCCTCCACTTT.

This clone has only one observation. This chain joins TRBV5-1 and TRBJ2-2, with 11 positions matching TRBD1. In germline, CDR1 is SGHRS, CDR2 YFSETQ. This CDR3 is 16 amino acids long. Germline trimming cut 5 bases from V and 7 bases from J; bases unmatched to any gene: 10. CDR3 amino acids: CASRIGTGGSRGELFF. The CDR3 DNA reads TGCGCCAGCAGGATCGGGACAGGGGGATCGCGCGGGGAGCTGTTTTTT.

V and J are TRBV28 and TRBJ2-4; TRBD1 matches at 7 bases. Germline V CDR1 and CDR2: MDHEN, SYDVKM. This CDR3 spans 18 amino acids. V shed 6 bases, J shed 5 bases, and the junction held 19 bases outside the gene matches. CDR3 nucleotides: TGTGCCAGCAGGGACCGGGACGACAGGGTCGGAAGACAAAACATTCAGTACTTC. This encodes CASRDRDDRVGRQNIQYF. Using reference TRBV28 and TRBJ2-4 for the parts outside the CDR3, the full variable domain is DVKVTQSSRYLVKRTGEKVFLECVQDMDHENMFWYRQDPGLGLRLIYFSYDVKMKEKGDIPEGYSVSREKKERFSLILESASTNQTSMYLCASRDRDDRVGRQNIQYFGAGTRLSVL.

The V call is TRBV18, the J call TRBJ1-2; TRBD1 matches 7 bases. Germline V gene lookup returns CDR1 KGHSH and CDR2 LQKENI. V lost 2 bases to trimming and J lost 4 bases; unmatched junction nucleotides: 4. The CDR3 loop spans 14 amino acids. As DNA, the CDR3 is TGTGCCAGCTCACCATGGGGACAGCCCTATGGCTACACCTTC. Translated, it gives CASSPWGQPYGYTF.

This clone was seen just once. This chain joins TRBV11-3 and TRBJ2-1; 10 positions agree with TRBD2. Trimming removed 2 bases from V and 2 bases from J; junction bases left unmatched: 3. There are 16 residues in the CDR3. Germline CDR1 is SGHNT and CDR2 is YENEEA. The CDR3, as DNA: TGTGCCAGCAGCTTAAGTAGCGGGGGGACCTACAATGAGCAGTTCTTC. The encoded protein is CASSLSSGGTYNEQFF.

A single count supports this clone. The chain uses TRBV4-2 and TRBJ2-7; 11 bases align to TRBD1. The CDR3 sequence is 15 residues long. Germline trimming cut 0 bases from V and 5 bases from J; bases unmatched to any gene: 3. Germline V lookup: CDR1 LGHNA, CDR2 YNFKEQ. The CDR3 DNA sequence: TGTGCCAGCAGCCAAGAGGACAGGGGGCGAGACGAGCAGTACTTC. This translates into CASSQEDRGRDEQYF.

The chain links TRBV5-1 to TRBJ2-3; a weak D match, TRBD1 (7 bases). There are 14 residues in the CDR3. Germline CDR1 reads SGHRS; CDR2 reads YFSETQ. V lost 4 bases and J 2 bases, leaving 11 bases between the germline ends. Here the CDR3 DNA reads TGCGCCAGCAGCGCGGGACAGTACACAGATACGCAGTATTTT. It codes for CASSAGQYTDTQYF. Filled out from reference TRBV5-1 and TRBJ2-3, the complete variable domain reads KAGVTQTPRYLIKTRGQQVTLSCSPISGHRSVSWYQQTPGQGLQFLFEYFSETQRNKGNFPGRFSGRQFSNSRSEMNVSTLELGDSALYLCASSAGQYTDTQYFGPGTRLTVL.

The J gene is TRBJ2-7, the V gene TRBV9, with D possibly TRBD2 on 6 matching bases. The germline gives CDR1 SGDLS, CDR2 YYNGEE. The CDR3 contains 16 residues. V was shortened by 1 base and J by 1 base, with 15 bases between the two germline ends. The CDR3 nucleotides are TGTGCCAGCAGCGTATCAACCGGGGGACCATCCTACGAGCAGTACTTC. Protein: CASSVSTGGPSYEQYF. The entire variable domain, with the rest obtained from reference TRBV9 and TRBJ2-7, is as follows: DSGVTQTPKHLITATGQRVTLRCSPRSGDLSVYWYQQSLDQGLQFLIQYYNGEERAKGNILERFSAQQFPDLHSELNLSSLELGDSALYFCASSVSTGGPSYEQYFGPGTRLTVT.

This chain uses TRBV18 with TRBJ1-1; 9 nucleotides line up with TRBD1. Germline CDR1 reads KGHSH; CDR2 reads LQKENI. The trim removed 0 bases at V and 5 bases at J, leaving 7 bases unmatched. The length of the CDR3 is 16 residues. The CDR3 here is CASSPPWDRAGTEAFF. CDR3 DNA: TGTGCCAGCTCACCACCCTGGGACAGGGCTGGTACTGAAGCTTTCTTT.

The CDR3 DNA reads TGTGCCAGCAGGCAGGCAAACAATCAGCCCCAGCATTTT. Translating gives CASRQANNQPQHF. V is TRBV7-8 and J is TRBJ1-5; D not certain. Trimming stripped 6 bases from V and 3 bases from J, with 9 bases between. The CDR3 consists of 13 residues. Germline V gene sequence: CDR1 SGHVS, CDR2 FQNEAQ.

The chain has TRBV27 and TRBJ1-1, with D perhaps matching TRBD1 (5 bases). V was shortened by 6 bases and J by 11 bases, with 25 bases between the two germline ends. This CDR3 comprises 15 residues. CDR1 MNHEY and CDR2 SMNVEV come from the germline V gene (reference sequence). The CDR3 spells CASREVGRTNDEAFF. CDR3 nucleotides: TGTGCCAGCAGAGAGGTGGGGCGAACTAATGATGAGGCTTTCTTT.

The V call is TRBV2, the J call TRBJ2-1, with 7 positions matching TRBD2. V was pared by 6 bases and J by 12 bases, with 5 bases of the junction left unmatched. This CDR3 has 11 amino acids. Germline CDR1 SNHLY, CDR2 FYNNEI. DNA of the CDR3: TGTGCCAGCAGAGGACTAGTCGGGCAGTTCTTC. Its protein is CASRGLVGQFF.